A single sample gave rise to the 9 T cell receptor beta chains below, sequenced in a study of T cell changes during pregnancy in multiple sclerosis. Using immunoSEQ multiplex PCR, the repertoire was profiled, and TCRdb retains in-frame clones only, with some absent. This table holds about 30,000 clones, 80% to 90% found once. Sequencing was performed on CD8+ T cells from peripheral blood mononuclear cells, taken in the second trimester of pregnancy. These receptors were obtained from a female donor with multiple sclerosis, enrolled in a pregnancy study.

The chain combines TRBV27 with TRBJ2-3, with D maybe TRBD1 (6 bases). The V end lost 5 bases, the J end lost 6 bases, and 12 bases lay between the germline ends. The CDR3 sequence is 13 residues long. CDR1 is MNHEY and CDR2 is SMNVEV in the germline V gene (reference sequence). CDR3 region: CASSVTRGDTQYF. The CDR3 region has the DNA TGTGCCAGCAGTGTTACCAGGGGTGATACGCAGTATTTT.

The chain has TRBV7-9 and TRBJ2-1; TRBD2 matches 13 bases. This CDR3 is built from 19 residues. V lost 6 bases and J lost 4; bases outside the gene matches: 15. Germline-derived CDR1 and CDR2 are SEHNR and FQNEAQ (reference sequence). This CDR3 is CASSSRGTSGVQYYNEQFF. CDR3 DNA: TGTGCCAGCAGTTCCCGGGGGACTAGCGGGGTTCAATATTACAATGAGCAGTTCTTC.

This clone was counted a single time. CDR3 amino acids: CASSLARGLTEAFF. In DNA form, the CDR3 reads TGCGCCAGCAGCTTGGCCAGGGGGCTTACTGAAGCTTTCTTT. The chain is built from TRBV5-1 and TRBJ1-1; 8 nucleotides agree with TRBD1. Germline V gene data show CDR1 as SGHRS and CDR2 as YFSETQ. V trimming: 0 bases; J trimming: 5 bases; junction bases outside the gene matches: 3. The CDR3 has 14 residues.

The chain joins TRBV7-9 to TRBJ1-1, with D possibly TRBD1 on 5 matching bases. Per germline, CDR1 SEHNR and CDR2 FQNEAQ (reference sequence). CDR3 length equals 14 residues. V dropped 0 bases and J dropped 4 bases, with 9 bases sitting between them. CDR3 sequence: CASSLAFGGTEAFF. CDR3 bases: TGTGCCAGCAGCTTAGCGTTCGGGGGCACTGAAGCTTTCTTT.

The chain links TRBV5-4 to TRBJ2-5; D might be TRBD2 (5 bases). Germline CDR1 is SGHNT and CDR2 is YYREEE (reference sequence). Trimming left V 6 bases short and J 9 bases short, with 24 bases between. The CDR3 runs to 15 residues. The CDR3 coding sequence is TGTGCCAGCAATAGATTGGACGGGGAAGAGATGGCCCAGTACTTC. Translation gives CASNRLDGEEMAQYF.

A few counts support this clone. The chain combines TRBV7-9 with TRBJ1-2; no clear D. Germline V gives CDR1 SEHNR, CDR2 FQNEAQ (reference sequence). The CDR3 is 12 residues long. Trimming removed 2 bases at V and 4 bases at J, with 5 bases between. The CDR3 DNA reads TGTGCCAGCAGCTTACCAGTCTATGGCTACACCTTC. As protein: CASSLPVYGYTF.

The V and J genes are TRBV7-8 and TRBJ2-2, with 10 bases aligning to TRBD1. V gave up 2 bases and J gave up 6 bases; unmatched junction bases: 9. Looked up from germline, CDR1 is SGHVS and CDR2 is FQNEAQ. CDR3 length: 17 residues. CDR3 DNA sequence: TGTGCCAGCAGCTTATACCATCCCGGGACAGGGGCCGGGGAGCTGTTTTTT. The encoded protein is CASSLYHPGTGAGELFF.

This chain links TRBV19 with TRBJ1-1; D possibly corresponds to TRBD1 (5 bases). This CDR3 is built from 12 residues. Germline V gene data show CDR1 as LNHDA and CDR2 as SQIVND (reference sequence). Trimming removed 8 bases from V and 7 bases from J, with 14 bases in between. This CDR3 reads CASEIREGEAFF. In DNA, the CDR3 is TGTGCCAGTGAAATCAGGGAAGGTGAAGCTTTCTTT.

The chain links TRBV7-8 to TRBJ2-7; possibly TRBD2 for D (5 bases). The CDR3 covers 15 residues. Deletions cut 4 bases from V and 0 bases from J, with 13 bases between. The germline gives CDR1 SGHVS, CDR2 FQNEAQ. The CDR3 coding sequence is TGTGCCAGCAGCTCCCCCAGGCGGGTCTCCTACGAGCAGTACTTC. Translation: CASSSPRRVSYEQYF.